Presented here are 9 T cell receptor beta chains from one specimen sequenced in a study of shared clonotypes between healthy human individuals. The method was immunoSEQ multiplex PCR; TCRdb's version includes in-frame clones alone and lacks a portion of them. Found here are about 2.4 million clones, 80% to 95% of them singletons; the top ten hold about 0.34%. The sequenced material came from naive CD4+ T cells from PBMCs. Subset reported: CD45RA+ positively selected. The source is a man aged 18 to 30 in good health. Some clones in this sample may be carry-over from other donors' samples.

The chain joins TRBV7-2 to TRBJ1-2; 8 bases line up with TRBD1. The length of the CDR3 is 16 residues. CDR1 SGHTA and CDR2 FQGNSA come from the germline V gene. V dropped 1 base and J dropped 4; count of bases not matched to a gene: 8. CDR3 DNA: TGTGCCAGCAGCTTAGTTTCCCAGGGGGCAGGCTATGGCTACACCTTC. Protein: CASSLVSQGAGYGYTF. The full variable domain, with the rest looked up from reference TRBV7-2 and TRBJ1-2, is GAGVSQSPSNKVTEKGKDVELRCDPISGHTALYWYRQSLGQGLEFLIYFQGNSAPDKSGLPSDRFSAERTGGSVSTLTIQRTQQEDSAVYLCASSLVSQGAGYGYTFGSGTRLTVV.

The chain has TRBV2 and TRBJ2-7; 7 nucleotides match TRBD2. This CDR3 has 16 amino acids. Looked up from germline, CDR1 is SNHLY and CDR2 is FYNNEI. J was trimmed by 7 bases and V by 7 bases; bases with no gene match: 19. The CDR3 sequence: CASTTGEGRAGGEQYF. The CDR3 coding sequence is TGTGCCAGCACCACGGGGGAGGGGCGTGCCGGAGGGGAGCAGTACTTC.

The gene calls are TRBV2 and TRBJ2-5; TRBD2 matches 8 bases. The junction had 11 bases not matched to a gene; V was cut back by 5 bases and J by 3 bases. The CDR3 loop spans 16 amino acids. The germline CDR1 and CDR2 sequences are SNHLY and FYNNEI. The CDR3 nucleotides are TGTGCCAGCAGTCCAAGCGGGAGTGGATATAAAGAGACCCAGTACTTC. Amino acid sequence: CASSPSGSGYKETQYF.

The chain links TRBV28 to TRBJ2-3; TRBD2 might be the D (5 bases). The CDR3 sequence is 14 residues long. Germline lookup yields CDR1 MDHEN and CDR2 SYDVKM. V was pared by 3 bases and J by 9 bases, with 16 bases between. CDR3 protein: CASSLSPPSITQYF. CDR3 DNA: TGTGCCAGCAGTTTGTCACCCCCTAGCATAACGCAGTATTTT.

The chain couples TRBV6-5 to TRBJ2-7; 8 bases are a match to TRBD1. The CDR3 is 15 amino acids. V lost 3 bases, J lost 3 bases, and 7 bases stayed unmatched. The V gene's germline CDR1 is MNHEY and CDR2 SVGAGI. DNA for the CDR3: TGTGCCAGCAGTTATGAACCAGGACAGGGCTACGAGCAGTACTTC. Translation gives CASSYEPGQGYEQYF.

The gene calls are TRBV4-2 and TRBJ2-3; 9 nucleotides line up with TRBD2. Germline V gives CDR1 LGHNA, CDR2 YNFKEQ. The V segment lost 1 base and the J segment 0 bases; nucleotides outside the gene matches: 5. The CDR3 consists of 17 residues. The CDR3 region has the DNA TGTGCCAGCAGCCAAGCCCCTGCGGGAGGGAGCACAGATACGCAGTATTTT. The encoded protein is CASSQAPAGGSTDTQYF.

The chain recombines TRBV30 with TRBJ2-1; 7 positions agree with TRBD2. Germline CDR1 GTSNPN, CDR2 SVGIG (reference sequence). This CDR3 is built from 17 residues. The ends lost 2 bases at V and 5 bases at J; junction bases unmatched: 15. The CDR3 sequence is CAWSFDPLADLNNEQFF. Written as DNA, the CDR3 is TGTGCCTGGAGTTTCGACCCTCTAGCGGATCTTAACAATGAGCAGTTCTTC. The entire variable domain, with the rest obtained from reference TRBV30 and TRBJ2-1, is as follows: SQTIHQWPATLVQPVGSPLSLECTVEGTSNPNLYWYRQAAGRGLQLLFYSVGIGQISSEVPQNLSASRPQDRQFILSSKKLLLSDSGFYLCAWSFDPLADLNNEQFFGPGTRLTVL.

The chain uses TRBV5-4 and TRBJ2-1, with 10 bases fitting TRBD2. Losses at the gene ends were 0 bases for V and 8 bases for J; bases not matched to a gene: 5. CDR3 length: 15 residues. Germline lookup yields CDR1 SGHNT and CDR2 YYREEE (reference sequence). This CDR3 reads CASSLGASGSYEQFF. CDR3 DNA: TGTGCCAGCAGCTTGGGGGCTAGCGGGAGCTATGAGCAGTTCTTC.

The chain carries TRBV7-8 and TRBJ1-1; TRBD1 matches 7 bases. There are 13 residues in the CDR3. The germline gives CDR1 SGHVS, CDR2 FQNEAQ. Germline trimming cut 0 bases from V and 11 bases from J; bases unmatched to any gene: 6. CDR3 in DNA: TGTGCCAGCAGCTTAGCGATACAGGGGACCGCTTTCTTT. Encoded protein: CASSLAIQGTAFF.